Below, 29 T cell receptor beta chains from the same sample are listed, as sequenced in a study of blood T cell repertoires in COVID-19. TCRdb keeps only in-frame clones here, not all; method: immunoSEQ multiplex PCR. The profile shows more than 200,000 clones, under 90% of them singletons. The sample taken for sequencing was peripheral blood. The receptors derive from a man in his sixties with acute or convalescent COVID-19.

The chain uses TRBV3-1 (or the pseudogene TRBV3-2) and TRBJ2-7; TRBD2 agrees at 7 bases. The CDR3 length is 15 residues. V dropped 0 bases and J dropped 3; count of bases not matched to a gene: 5. Germline V gives CDR1 LGHDT, CDR2 YNNKEL (reference sequence). CDR3 protein: CASSQELANHYEQYF. CDR3 DNA: TGTGCCAGCAGCCAAGAACTAGCGAACCACTACGAGCAGTACTTC.

The chain is built from TRBV5-1 and TRBJ2-7; no clear D. Germline V gene sequence: CDR1 SGHRS, CDR2 YFSETQ. The ends were cut back, 4 bases at V and 0 bases at J, with 5 bases in the middle. The CDR3 is made up of 12 amino acids. As DNA, the CDR3 is TGCGCCAGCAGCATAAACTCCTACGAGCAGTACTTC. It codes for CASSINSYEQYF.

CDR3 residues: CSASRGRGLVEQYF. CDR3 in DNA: TGCAGTGCTAGTCGCGGGAGAGGGCTTGTGGAGCAGTACTTC. The V gene is TRBV20-1, the J gene TRBJ2-7; 7 bases agree with TRBD2. The CDR3 runs 14 residues. The V and J ends lost 3 bases and 7 bases, in that order; junction bases with no gene match: 12. Germline-derived CDR1 and CDR2 are DFQATT and SNEGSKA (reference sequence).

The rearrangement links TRBV6-1 to TRBJ2-6; the D gene is possibly TRBD1 (8 bases). Germline CDR1 is MNHNS and CDR2 is SASEGT. The CDR3 is 21 residues long. The germline V and J ends were trimmed by 2 bases and 1 base, with 24 bases remaining between them. Here the CDR3 DNA reads TGTGCCAGCAGTGAATCTAAGGGAGGGTGGGACAGGAGATCTGGGGCCAACGTCCTGACTTTC. Amino acid sequence: CASSESKGGWDRRSGANVLTF.

On this clone: One junction end disagrees with the germline gene, perhaps due to a read error. This rearrangement joins TRBV27 to TRBJ2-5; a weak D match, TRBD1 (5 bases). CDR1 is MNHEY and CDR2 is SMNVEV in the germline V gene (reference sequence). CDR3 size: 14 residues. In DNA form, the CDR3 reads TGTGCCAGCGGTTTATTTGGGGCTCGAGAGACCCAGTACTTC. Translating gives CASGLFGARETQYF.

The chain links TRBV7-3 to TRBJ2-3; the match to TRBD2 covers 14 bases. From germline, CDR1 is SGHTA and CDR2 FQGTGA. Losses at the gene ends were 1 base for V and 6 bases for J; bases not matched to a gene: 9. The CDR3 is 18 amino acids. CDR3 in amino acids: CASSLRTGLAGGADTQYF. The CDR3 DNA sequence: TGTGCCAGCAGCTTAAGGACCGGACTAGCGGGGGGAGCGGATACGCAGTATTTT. The full variable domain, its missing parts supplied by reference TRBV7-3 and TRBJ2-3, is GAGVSQTPSNKVTEKGKYVELRCDPISGHTALYWYRQSLGQGPEFLIYFQGTGAADDSGLPNDRFFAVRPEGSVSTLKIQRTERGDSAVYLCASSLRTGLAGGADTQYFGPGTRLTVL.

This clone was detected once. This chain links TRBV2 with TRBJ2-3, with 8 bases lining up with TRBD1. This CDR3 has 12 residues. Trimming took 8 bases from V and 4 from J; bases not matched to a gene: 2. The germline gives CDR1 SNHLY, CDR2 FYNNEI. DNA of the CDR3: TGTGCCAGCGGACAGGGTGCAGATACGCAGTATTTT. Its translation: CASGQGADTQYF.

V and J are TRBV6-5 and TRBJ1-1; 7 positions agree with TRBD1. The CDR3 has 13 amino acids. V lost 9 bases to trimming and J lost 2 bases; unmatched junction nucleotides: 6. Per the germline V gene, CDR1 is MNHEY and CDR2 is SVGAGI. CDR3 amino acids: CASMTGINTEAFF. DNA of the CDR3: TGTGCCAGTATGACAGGGATAAACACTGAAGCTTTCTTT.

The rearrangement links TRBV19 to TRBJ2-1, with a possible D match to TRBD1 (6 bases). The CDR3 covers 17 residues. Germline V gene sequence: CDR1 LNHDA, CDR2 SQIVND (reference sequence). V dropped 5 bases and J dropped 3 bases, with 20 bases sitting between them. CDR3: CASSPTSGVGVYNEQFF. CDR3 DNA sequence: TGTGCCAGTAGTCCGACATCAGGGGTTGGCGTCTACAATGAGCAGTTCTTC.

This clone was observed once. The chain employs TRBV19 and TRBJ2-2; 10 bases fit TRBD1. Looked up from germline, CDR1 is LNHDA and CDR2 is SQIVND (reference sequence). Unmatched junction bases numbered 1, after V lost 3 bases and J lost 6 bases. This CDR3 spans 14 amino acids. The CDR3 DNA sequence: TGTGCCAGTAGTATCGGGACAGGGGCCGGGGAGCTGTTTTTT. It yields the protein CASSIGTGAGELFF.

The chain combines TRBV3-1 (or the pseudogene TRBV3-2) with TRBJ1-4, with D possibly matching TRBD1 (6 bases). The length of the CDR3 is 15 residues. Germline-derived CDR1 and CDR2 are LGHDT and YNNKEL (reference sequence). Trimming removed 0 bases from V and 3 bases from J, with 8 bases in between. CDR3 bases: TGTGCCAGCAGCCAAGATCAGGGGTCTAATGAAAAACTGTTTTTT. Translated: CASSQDQGSNEKLFF.

This chain connects TRBV6-5 to TRBJ1-1, with 8 bases lining up with TRBD1. The germline V gene has CDR1 MNHEY and CDR2 SVGAGI. The CDR3 loop spans 14 amino acids. The V and J ends lost 6 bases and 0 bases, in that order; junction bases with no gene match: 3. The CDR3: CASSLGQVNTEAFF. CDR3 sequence (DNA): TGTGCCAGCAGCCTGGGACAGGTGAACACTGAAGCTTTCTTT.

The CDR3 protein is CASSLVWHEVFF. In nucleotides, the CDR3 is TGTGCCAGCAGTCTGGTGTGGCACGAAGTATTCTTC. The chain joins TRBV6-5 to TRBJ2-1; no firm D call. Germline-derived CDR1 and CDR2 are MNHEY and SVGAGI. The CDR3 runs 12 residues. The ends were cut back, 5 bases at V and 16 bases at J, with 18 bases in the middle.

The chain employs TRBV7-8 and TRBJ2-7, with 10 bases aligning to TRBD1. V shed 5 bases, J shed 5 bases, and the junction held 6 bases outside the gene matches. There are 14 residues in the CDR3. Germline CDR1 SGHVS, CDR2 FQNEAQ. The chain's CDR3 is CASSLGQGSDEQYF. CDR3 coding DNA: TGTGCCAGCAGCCTGGGACAGGGGAGTGACGAGCAGTACTTC. The entire variable domain, with the rest obtained from reference TRBV7-8 and TRBJ2-7, is as follows: GAGVSQSPRYKVAKRGQDVALRCDPISGHVSLFWYQQALGQGPEFLTYFQNEAQLDKSGLPSDRFFAERPEGSVSTLKIQRTQQEDSAVYLCASSLGQGSDEQYFGPGTRLTVT.

The chain carries TRBV5-8 and TRBJ2-1; tentatively, D is TRBD2 (6 bases). The CDR3 is made up of 15 amino acids. The V end was cut by 0 bases, the J end by 2 bases, with 9 bases between. Germline CDR1 SGHTS, CDR2 YDEGEE. CDR3 nucleotides: TGTGCCAGCAGCTTGGTGGGGGGAACCTACAATGAGCAGTTCTTC. Protein: CASSLVGGTYNEQFF.

This rearrangement joins TRBV18 to TRBJ2-7; 7 nucleotides match TRBD1. The V gene end was trimmed by 6 bases and the J gene end by 5 bases; junction bases not matched to a gene: 10. Germline V gene sequence: CDR1 KGHSH, CDR2 LQKENI. The CDR3 contains 14 residues. The CDR3 region is CASSPDRVGNEQYF. The CDR3 DNA reads TGTGCCAGCTCGCCCGACAGGGTTGGCAACGAGCAGTACTTC.

The rearrangement joins TRBV11-3 to TRBJ2-2, with 7 bases aligning to TRBD1. Germline CDR1 reads SGHNT; CDR2 reads YENEEA. The CDR3 length is 14 residues. Germline trimming cut 11 bases from V and 0 bases from J; bases unmatched to any gene: 6. The CDR3 sequence is CAREQGTNTGELFF. CDR3 nucleotides: TGTGCCCGTGAACAGGGGACGAACACCGGGGAGCTGTTTTTT. Full variable domain (remainder filled in from reference TRBV11-3 and TRBJ2-2): EAGVVQSPRYKIIEKKQPVAFWCNPISGHNTLYWYLQNLGQGPELLIRYENEEAVDDSQLPKDRFSAERLKGVDSTLKIQPAELGDSAVYLCAREQGTNTGELFFGEGSRLTVL.

The chain employs TRBV6-5 and TRBJ1-2; the D gene is possibly TRBD1 (5 bases). V lost 6 bases to trimming and J lost 2 bases, with 13 bases between them. CDR1 MNHEY and CDR2 SVGAGI come from the germline V gene. The CDR3 has 14 residues. The CDR3 nucleotides read TGTGCCAGCAGCCGAGCCCAGGGAAACTATGGCTACACCTTC. Translated: CASSRAQGNYGYTF.

The chain uses TRBV5-4 and TRBJ2-3; TRBD1 agrees at 8 bases. The germline V gene encodes CDR1 SGHNT and CDR2 YYREEE (reference sequence). The CDR3 totals 16 residues. V gave up 4 bases and J gave up 4 bases; unmatched junction bases: 11. CDR3 sequence: CASSRKTGQAADTQYF. CDR3 bases: TGTGCCAGCAGCCGAAAAACGGGACAGGCTGCAGATACGCAGTATTTT.

This chain joins TRBV4-1 and TRBJ1-4, with D possibly TRBD1 on 5 matching bases. Germline V gives CDR1 MGHRA, CDR2 YSYEKL. The CDR3 is 15 residues long. Between the trimmed V and J ends, which lost 10 bases and 7 bases, there was a span of 22 bases. CDR3 bases: TGCGCCACAAGTATGGAAGGACATAAAACTGAAAAACTGTTTTTT. Translated: CATSMEGHKTEKLFF.

The rearrangement uses TRBV7-3 and TRBJ2-3; 11 bases agree with TRBD2. The J segment lost 3 bases and the V segment lost 5 bases, leaving 7 bases of the junction unmatched. CDR1 is SGHTA and CDR2 is FQGTGA in the germline V gene. The CDR3 extends over 16 amino acids. CDR3 DNA: TGTGCCAGCAGCCCTAATAGCGGGAGGGTAACAGATACGCAGTATTTT. Translation: CASSPNSGRVTDTQYF.

The V call is TRBV6-4, the J call TRBJ2-1, with D possibly TRBD1 on 6 matching bases. Germline lookup yields CDR1 MRHNA and CDR2 SNTAGT. The CDR3 loop spans 16 amino acids. V dropped 4 bases and J dropped 9 bases, with 22 bases sitting between them. CDR3 bases: TGTGCCAGCAGTGCATACCCGGGCCCACCACAGGGTGAGCAGTTCTTC. Translating gives CASSAYPGPPQGEQFF.

The chain uses TRBV20-1 and TRBJ1-6, with a weak D call TRBD1 (6 bases). CDR1 is DFQATT, CDR2 SNEGSKA, per germline (reference sequence). The CDR3 is 16 amino acids. With 3 bases removed from V and 0 bases from J, the gap between germline ends came to 12 bases. CDR3 amino acids: CSASGRGGSYNSPLHF. The CDR3 DNA follows: TGCAGTGCTAGTGGAAGGGGGGGCTCCTATAATTCACCCCTCCACTTT.

The V call is TRBV5-1, the J call TRBJ1-4; 9 bases agree with TRBD1. Germline loops: CDR1 SGHRS, CDR2 YFSETQ. This CDR3 spans 14 amino acids. The junction had 10 bases not matched to a gene; V was cut back by 8 bases and J by 8 bases. The CDR3 here is CASRQGVEGEKLFF. As DNA, the CDR3 is TGCGCCAGTCGACAGGGGGTTGAGGGAGAAAAACTGTTTTTT.

V and J are TRBV9 and TRBJ1-1; 7 nucleotides match TRBD1. The germline V gene has CDR1 SGDLS and CDR2 YYNGEE. V shed 0 bases and J 0 bases; nucleotides not matched to a gene: 5. This CDR3 contains 16 residues. Here the CDR3 reads CASSVDQGVMNTEAFF. Written as DNA, the CDR3 is TGTGCCAGCAGCGTAGATCAGGGGGTTATGAACACTGAAGCTTTCTTT.

The chain couples TRBV19 to TRBJ2-4; D is ambiguous. Trimming left V 7 bases short and J 4 bases short, with 11 bases between. Germline V gene data show CDR1 as LNHDA and CDR2 as SQIVND (reference sequence). The CDR3 spans 13 residues. CDR3 DNA: TGTGCCAGTATGTTTTCACAGAAAAACATTCAGTACTTC. Protein: CASMFSQKNIQYF.

This rearrangement joins TRBV28 to TRBJ2-7, with D uncertain. Trimming pared 6 bases from V and 0 bases from J, leaving 9 bases between. The CDR3 is 13 amino acids. The V gene's germline CDR1 is MDHEN and CDR2 SYDVKM. As DNA, the CDR3 is TGTGCCAGCAGAGGTAGGAGCTCCTACGAGCAGTACTTC. The encoded protein is CASRGRSSYEQYF.

The chain is built from TRBV7-3 and TRBJ2-2; 7 bases are shared with TRBD2. Per germline, CDR1 SGHTA and CDR2 FQGTGA. The CDR3 consists of 16 residues. The V and J ends lost 2 bases and 4 bases, in that order; junction bases with no gene match: 7. The CDR3 coding sequence is TGTGCCAGCAGCTTAGCGAGCGGGGCCCGCACCGGGGAGCTGTTTTTT. Encoded protein: CASSLASGARTGELFF.

This clone was picked up one time. The J gene is TRBJ1-3, the V gene TRBV14, with 8 bases identical to TRBD1. The germline V gene encodes CDR1 SGHDN and CDR2 FVKESK. V shed 4 bases and J 4 bases; nucleotides not matched to a gene: 12. This CDR3 is 17 amino acids long. The CDR3 reads CASSLRTGSFSGNTIYF. The CDR3 bases are TGTGCCAGCAGCCTAAGGACAGGGTCCTTTTCCGGAAACACCATATATTTT.